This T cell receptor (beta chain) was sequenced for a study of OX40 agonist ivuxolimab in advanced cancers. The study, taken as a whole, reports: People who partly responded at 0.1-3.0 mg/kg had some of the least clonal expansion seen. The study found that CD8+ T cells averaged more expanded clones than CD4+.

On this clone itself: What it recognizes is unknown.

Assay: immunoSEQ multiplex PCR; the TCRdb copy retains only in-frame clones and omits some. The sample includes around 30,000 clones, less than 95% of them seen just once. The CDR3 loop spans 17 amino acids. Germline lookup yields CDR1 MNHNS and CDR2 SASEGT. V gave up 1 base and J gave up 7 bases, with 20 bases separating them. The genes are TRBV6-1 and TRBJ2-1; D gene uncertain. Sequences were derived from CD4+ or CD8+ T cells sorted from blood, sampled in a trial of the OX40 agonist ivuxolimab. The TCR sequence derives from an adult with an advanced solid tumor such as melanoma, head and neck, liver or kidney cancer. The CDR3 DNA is TGTGCCAGCAGTGAAGAACCTCGAGAATGGGTGGGAAATGAGCAGTTCTTC. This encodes CASSEEPREWVGNEQFF.